The 10 T cell receptor beta chains presented below share a single source sample, sequenced in a study of T-cell reconstitution after alpha-beta-depleted transplantation in children. During its preparation, the TCRbeta library received unique molecular identifiers. TCRdb re-analysed the PCR reads in MiXCR, keeping a single row per CDR3 protein. This sample has some 280,000 distinct CDR3 sequences, with about a tenth found just once. The sequenced sample was PBMCs from the stem cell graft donor, obtained from the stem cell graft. The receptors originated from a human donor who donated a stem cell graft to a child with SCID.

The chain links TRBV5-1 to TRBJ2-3, with D possibly being TRBD1 (6 bases). The CDR3 contains 14 residues. The ends were cut back, 4 bases at V and 3 bases at J, with 12 bases in the middle. The germline V gene has CDR1 SGHRS and CDR2 YFSETQ. CDR3 nucleotide sequence: TGCGCCAGCAGCGGCTTTGACAGGACAGATACGCAGTATTTT. Protein product: CASSGFDRTDTQYF.

This clonotype was observed a handful of times. The V and J genes are TRBV12-3 or TRBV12-4 and TRBJ2-1; 8 positions match TRBD2. The J segment lost 2 bases and the V segment lost 5 bases, leaving 5 bases of the junction unmatched. The CDR3 is made up of 15 amino acids. CDR3: CASSPPGLAYNEQFF. Here the CDR3 DNA reads TGTGCCAGCAGTCCACCGGGACTAGCCTACAATGAGCAGTTCTTC.

This clonotype was seen only a few times. The chain employs TRBV5-1 and TRBJ2-3; 11 bases map to TRBD2. The CDR3 spans 19 residues. The germline CDR1 and CDR2 sequences are SGHRS and YFSETQ. Trimming cost V 2 bases and J 1 base; bases outside gene matches: 12. CDR3 sequence reads: CASSFLAGGPQGGTDTQYF. The CDR3 nucleotides are TGCGCCAGCAGCTTCCTAGCGGGGGGACCCCAGGGTGGCACAGATACGCAGTATTTT.

This chain joins TRBV5-1 and TRBJ2-7; maybe TRBD1 (5 bases). From germline, CDR1 is SGHRS and CDR2 YFSETQ. Trimming left V 0 bases short and J 7 bases short, with 14 bases between. The CDR3 totals 14 residues. The CDR3, as DNA: TGCGCCAGCAGCTTGGTAGGGGTCGCGGATGAGCAGTACTTC. Translated, it gives CASSLVGVADEQYF.

This clonotype was observed a handful of times. This chain connects TRBV7-2 to TRBJ1-3; 7 bases map to TRBD1. The germline V gene has CDR1 SGHTA and CDR2 FQGNSA. The length of the CDR3 is 16 residues. The V gene end was trimmed by 1 base and the J gene end by 2 bases; junction bases not matched to a gene: 5. CDR3 region: CASSLVGGSTGNTIYF. In DNA, the CDR3 is TGTGCCAGCAGCTTAGTAGGGGGCTCAACTGGAAACACCATATATTTT.

This clonotype has a count of ten or more. The rearrangement links TRBV5-1 to TRBJ2-7, with D maybe TRBD1 (5 bases). V was trimmed by 3 bases and J by 3 bases, leaving 13 bases between them. Germline V CDR1 and CDR2: SGHRS, YFSETQ. This CDR3 comprises 14 residues. DNA of the CDR3: TGCGCCAGCAGCTCAAGTCCGGACATCTACGAGCAGTACTTC. Translating gives CASSSSPDIYEQYF.

The chain combines TRBV10-3 with TRBJ2-3; perhaps TRBD2 as D (5 bases). The CDR3 is 13 amino acids. Trimming pared 8 bases from V and 2 bases from J, leaving 11 bases between. Germline-derived CDR1 and CDR2 are ENHRY and SYGVKD. The CDR3 is CAIGLANTDTQYF. Written as DNA, the CDR3 is TGTGCCATCGGTCTAGCAAACACAGATACGCAGTATTTT.

This clonotype showed up just a few times. The chain employs TRBV29-1 and TRBJ1-2; the D is unclear. The V and J ends lost 2 bases and 6 bases respectively, with 10 bases between them. The CDR3 is 12 residues long. Germline V lookup: CDR1 SQVTM, CDR2 ANQGSEA. CDR3 sequence (DNA): TGCAGCGTTGAAAAGGGAGCGAATGGCTACACCTTC. It codes for CSVEKGANGYTF.

Only a few counts were recorded for this clonotype. V and J are TRBV5-1 and TRBJ2-2; D ambiguous. CDR1 is SGHRS, CDR2 YFSETQ, per germline. The V and J ends lost 2 bases and 4 bases respectively, with 9 bases between them. The CDR3 has 14 residues. CDR3 coding DNA: TGCGCCAGCAGCTTAACCGACGGCACCGGGGAGCTGTTTTTT. The encoded protein is CASSLTDGTGELFF.

This clonotype was counted a few times. The chain joins TRBV7-9 to TRBJ2-3, with 9 bases lining up with TRBD2. The CDR3 runs to 15 residues. Trimming at V came to 7 bases and at J to 1 base, leaving 6 bases not matched to a gene. CDR1 is SEHNR and CDR2 is FQNEAQ in the germline V gene (reference sequence). The CDR3 nucleotides are TGTGCCAGCAACCCCCCTAGCGGGGGCACAGATACGCAGTATTTT. Protein: CASNPPSGGTDTQYF. The entire variable domain, with the rest obtained from reference TRBV7-9 and TRBJ2-3, is as follows: DTGVSQNPRHKITKRGQNVTFRCDPISEHNRLYWYRQTLGQGPEFLTYFQNEAQLEKSRLLSDRFSAERPKGSFSTLEIQRTEQGDSAMYLCASNPPSGGTDTQYFGPGTRLTVL.